This T cell receptor beta chain was profiled in a study of CD8 T cells in ankylosing spondylitis. Study conclusions and caveats: Ankylosing spondylitis blood seemed to carry a telltale TCR beta motif made of roughly 8 highly homologous variants. Significant enrichment of disease-linked clones was reported in matched ankylosing spondylitis synovial fluid. Reports of some motif variants in reactive arthritis synovial fluid and blood predate this one.

Scientists made TCR beta libraries using quantitative 5'-RACE with molecular barcodes. TCRdb reprocessed the 5' RACE reads via MiXCR and lists one record per CDR3 protein. The sample carries about 510,000 distinct CDR3 sequences, about 5.2% recorded once. This clonotype was detected ten times or more. Its antigen remains unidentified. Germline lookup yields CDR1 LGHNA and CDR2 YSLEER. CDR3 length: 14 amino acids. Trimming cost V 0 bases and J 4 bases, with 6 bases left between them. This sequence was found in a male donor with ankylosing spondylitis. The chain couples TRBV4-3 to TRBJ1-4; D is ambiguous. Source material: blood, either unsorted or a sorted T cell fraction (not recorded which). The CDR3 reads CASSQEWSNEKLFF. The CDR3 DNA follows: TGCGCCAGCAGCCAAGAATGGAGTAATGAAAAACTGTTTTTT.